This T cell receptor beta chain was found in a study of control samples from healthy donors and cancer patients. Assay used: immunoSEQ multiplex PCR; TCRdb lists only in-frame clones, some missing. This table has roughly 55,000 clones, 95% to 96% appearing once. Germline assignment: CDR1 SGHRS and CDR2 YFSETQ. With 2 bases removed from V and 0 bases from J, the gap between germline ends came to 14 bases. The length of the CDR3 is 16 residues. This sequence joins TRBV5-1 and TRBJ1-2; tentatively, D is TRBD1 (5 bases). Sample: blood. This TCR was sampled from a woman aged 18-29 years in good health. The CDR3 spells CASSLRGDVTNYGYTF. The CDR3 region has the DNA TGCGCCAGCAGCTTACGGGGGGATGTTACTAACTATGGCTACACCTTC.